This T cell receptor (beta chain) was sequenced in a study of shared clonotypes between healthy human individuals. Regarding the study as a whole: It was anticipated that sequencing depth would influence how many clonotypes donors shared. The sharing of 5% to 6.5% of naive CD4 clonotypes was seen across several donors.

This clone came up once. Its antigen remains unknown. Naive CD8 isolation took CD45RO-negative cells positively selected for CCR7 and excluded terminally differentiated effector memory CD45RA+ cells. Sequenced by immunoSEQ multiplex PCR; TCRdb stores in-frame clones only, minus some. This table has around 1.9 million clones, about 93% appearing once. The clonotype comes from a man between 18 and 29 years old in good health. Some clones in this sample may be carry-over from other donors' samples. Material: naive CD8+ T cells from PBMCs.

CDR3 bases: TGTGCCAGCAGCGCCCCGTTAGGTGACAGGGGGACTGGAAACACCATATATTTT. This translates into CASSAPLGDRGTGNTIYF. This chain connects TRBV9 to TRBJ1-3, with TRBD1 identical over 9 bases. CDR1 and CDR2 from the germline V gene are SGDLS and YYNGEE. CDR3 length equals 18 residues. Trimming at V came to 3 bases and at J to 2 bases, leaving 12 bases not matched to a gene.